Listed here is a single T cell receptor (beta chain). Its antigen is still unknown. The sample comes from a study of T cell responses to AZD1222 COVID-19 vaccine. Study-wide results and caveats: Most donors were white British and more were female, and clonal diversity was possibly underestimated.

The repertoire was sequenced with immunoSEQ multiplex PCR; TCRdb's copy has only in-frame clones and lacks some. The sample yields about 110,000 clones, 86% seen once. Trimming removed 3 bases at V and 0 bases at J, with 11 bases between. CDR3 size: 15 residues. CDR1 and CDR2 (germline): MGHDK, SYGVNS. The source of this sequence is an adult in good health. This chain connects TRBV25-1 to TRBJ1-1; D possibly corresponds to TRBD1 (5 bases). The sample consisted of peripheral blood, taken on day 0 of AZD1222 vaccination. The CDR3 sequence is CASSDWGPMNTEAFF. CDR3 coding DNA: TGTGCCAGCAGTGATTGGGGACCGATGAACACTGAAGCTTTCTTT. Complete variable domain (other parts from reference TRBV25-1 and TRBJ1-1): EADIYQTPRYLVIGTGKKITLECSQTMGHDKMYWYQQDPGMELHLIHYSYGVNSTEKGDLSSESTVSRIRTEHFPLTLESARPSHTSQYLCASSDWGPMNTEAFFGQGTRLTVV.